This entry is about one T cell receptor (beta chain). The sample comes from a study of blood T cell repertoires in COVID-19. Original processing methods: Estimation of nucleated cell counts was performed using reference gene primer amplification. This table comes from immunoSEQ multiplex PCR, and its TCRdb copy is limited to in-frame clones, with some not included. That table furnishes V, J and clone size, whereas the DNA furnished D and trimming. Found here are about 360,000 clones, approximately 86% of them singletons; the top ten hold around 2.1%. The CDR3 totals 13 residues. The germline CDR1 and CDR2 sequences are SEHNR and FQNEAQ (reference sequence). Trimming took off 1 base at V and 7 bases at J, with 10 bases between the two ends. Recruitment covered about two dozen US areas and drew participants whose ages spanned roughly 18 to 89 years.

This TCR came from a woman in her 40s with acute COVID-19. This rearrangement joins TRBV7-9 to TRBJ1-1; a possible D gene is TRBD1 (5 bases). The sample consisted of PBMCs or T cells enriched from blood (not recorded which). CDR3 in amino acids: CASSLVLQGEAFF. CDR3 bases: TGTGCCAGCAGCTTAGTGCTCCAGGGTGAAGCTTTCTTT.